A selection of T cell receptor beta chains follows, all from one sample in a study of shared clonotypes between healthy human individuals. The method was immunoSEQ multiplex PCR; TCRdb's version includes in-frame clones alone and lacks a portion of them. The sample has roughly 2.2 million clones, over 90% seen once. The sample was naive CD4+ T cells from PBMCs. These receptors came from a man aged 18-30 years in good health. Some clones in this sample may be carry-over from other donors' samples. CDR3s include the opening cysteine and the closing phenylalanine or tryptophan.

TRBJ2-1,TRBV2,CASSDFSGRAEQFF
TRBJ2-7,TRBV10-3,CAITTPGQGAGEQYF
TRBJ2-4,TRBV19,CASSMGGLAGVGAKNIQYF
TRBJ1-1,TRBV5-4,CASSPAAGRGGMNTEAFF
TRBJ1-6,TRBV7-9,CASSLATAGGNSPLHF
TRBJ2-2,TRBV30,CAWGGTVNTGELFF
TRBJ2-3,TRBV28,CASSQPREGTDTQYF
TRBJ2-7,TRBV5-1,CASSSGAGSLIDEQYF
-,TRBV28,CASSLPGNSYEQYF
TRBJ1-2,TRBV30,CAWSATRGGYTF
TRBJ1-1,TRBV23-1,CASSQEPGGRAFF
TRBJ2-7,TRBV7-3,CASSLSGVYEQYF
TRBJ1-2,TRBV30,CAWNTAGKSGYTF
TRBJ2-7,TRBV19,CASSIATGPYEQYF
TRBJ1-5,TRBV5-1,CASSSAGIGDGQPQHF
TRBJ2-1,TRBV9,CASSDRDRLGYNEQFF
TRBJ2-3,TRBV7-2,CASGQGTDTQYF
TRBJ1-5,TRBV2,CASSETHPPAGPQHF
TRBJ1-2,TRBV6-5,CASSYSPRHVYGYTF
TRBJ2-5,TRBV5-1,CASSLVAQETQYF
TRBJ2-2,TRBV28,CASNSLAGGTGELFF
TRBJ2-3,TRBV9,CASSVGTSGTPRDTQYF
TRBJ1-4,TRBV30,CAWRGISTNEKLFF
TRBJ2-1,TRBV10-3,CAISGLAGGDGEQFF
TRBJ2-3,TRBV9,CASSVGGTPEGRQYF
TRBJ2-5,TRBV9,CASSSPRGPIGLEGQYF
TRBJ2-7,TRBV6-5,CASSYRRTEGYEQYF
TRBJ1-5,TRBV2,CASSDMSNQPQHF
TRBJ1-1,TRBV5-4,CASSLWTGNTEAFF
TRBJ2-7,TRBV7-2,CASSLVGDRVYF
TRBJ2-1,TRBV4-2,CASSQEQVGFNNEQFF
TRBJ2-1,TRBV7-6,CASSLGLAAGDEQFF
TRBJ2-7,TRBV7-9,CASSSSSQRAPLEVYEQYF
TRBJ2-1,TRBV20-1,CSAGSNEQFF
TRBJ2-1,TRBV9,CASSESEYEQFF
TRBJ2-7,TRBV2,CASSETRSSYEQYF